These 32 T cell receptor beta chains were all obtained from the same sample, sequenced in a study of T cell responses to AZD1222 COVID-19 vaccine. The assay was immunoSEQ multiplex PCR, and TCRdb's table has in-frame clones only and misses some. The sample consists of 110,000 or so clones, approximately 93% of them appearing once. The material was peripheral blood, obtained on day 0 of AZD1222 vaccination. These receptors were obtained from an adult in good health.

V and J are TRBV7-9 and TRBJ1-1, with TRBD1 matching over 7 bases. Looked up from germline, CDR1 is SEHNR and CDR2 is FQNEAQ (reference sequence). V lost 4 bases and J lost 5; bases outside the gene matches: 10. The CDR3 has 15 residues. The CDR3 protein is CASSSEGAVSTEAFF. Written as DNA, the CDR3 is TGTGCCAGCAGCTCCGAGGGGGCGGTATCGACTGAAGCTTTCTTT.

This clone has more than one count but fewer than ten. The CDR3 bases are TGTGCCAGCAGCTTTGAGCCGGGGCTACATAACCGCGGGGAGCTGTTTTTT. Amino acid sequence: CASSFEPGLHNRGELFF. V is TRBV11-2 and J is TRBJ2-2, with D perhaps being TRBD1 or TRBD2 (5 bases each). Germline V lookup: CDR1 SGHAT, CDR2 FQNNGV. The CDR3 has 17 residues. V was trimmed by 3 bases and J by 7 bases, leaving 21 bases between them.

This chain's CDR3 is CASRAGGIEQYF. The CDR3 region has the DNA TGTGCCAGCCGAGCGGGGGGGATCGAGCAGTACTTC. This chain joins TRBV7-9 and TRBJ2-7; TRBD2 matches 10 bases. V lost 8 bases and J lost 6; bases outside the gene matches: 4. The CDR3 contains 12 residues. Germline V CDR1 and CDR2: SEHNR, FQNEAQ (reference sequence).

This chain connects TRBV2 to TRBJ1-1, with no clear D. Germline assignment: CDR1 SNHLY and CDR2 FYNNEI. The CDR3 runs to 14 residues. Deletions cut 2 bases from V and 6 bases from J, with 13 bases between. The CDR3 loop reads CASSEHVSPAEAFF. The CDR3 DNA sequence: TGTGCCAGCAGTGAACACGTATCACCGGCTGAAGCTTTCTTT.

The chain has TRBV5-4 and TRBJ1-6; unclear D gene. CDR1 and CDR2 from the germline V gene are SGHNT and YYREEE (reference sequence). Trimming took 0 bases from V and 5 from J, leaving 6 bases between them. The CDR3 consists of 14 residues. The CDR3 spells CASSLGLDNSPLHF. CDR3 nucleotide sequence: TGTGCCAGCAGCTTGGGGCTTGATAATTCACCCCTCCACTTT.

J is TRBJ1-4 and V is TRBV5-4; 10 bases align to TRBD1. Germline CDR1 reads SGHNT; CDR2 reads YYREEE (reference sequence). The CDR3 contains 15 residues. The ends lost 4 bases at V and 5 bases at J; junction bases unmatched: 5. The CDR3 DNA is TGTGCCAGCAGCCCCCGACAGGGGGCCAATGAAAAACTGTTTTTT. As protein: CASSPRQGANEKLFF.

The chain carries TRBV28 and TRBJ2-7; TRBD2 aligns across 11 bases. CDR3 length equals 14 residues. Germline V gene lookup returns CDR1 MDHEN and CDR2 SYDVKM. J was trimmed by 1 base and V by 7 bases; bases with no gene match: 3. The DNA of the CDR3 is TGTGCCAGCACTAGCGGGGGGCAATCCTACGAGCAGTACTTC. It encodes CASTSGGQSYEQYF. The full variable domain, with the rest looked up from reference TRBV28 and TRBJ2-7, is DVKVTQSSRYLVKRTGEKVFLECVQDMDHENMFWYRQDPGLGLRLIYFSYDVKMKEKGDIPEGYSVSREKKERFSLILESASTNQTSMYLCASTSGGQSYEQYFGPGTRLTVT.

The CDR3 region has the DNA TGTGCCAGCAGTTACGAGAGGGTCCCTGAAGCTTTCTTT. Translated, it gives CASSYERVPEAFF. V usage is TRBV6-2 or TRBV6-3 and J usage is TRBJ1-1, with D unresolved. V lost 2 bases and J 6 bases, leaving 10 bases between the germline ends. Germline loops: CDR1 MNHEY, CDR2 SVGEGT. The CDR3 runs 13 residues.

CDR3 DNA sequence: TGTGCCAGCAGCTTGGACAGGTCGAACACTGAAGCTTTCTTT. Translating gives CASSLDRSNTEAFF. The V call is TRBV5-4, the J call TRBJ1-1; a possible D gene is TRBD1 (5 bases). The CDR3 spans 14 residues. V lost 0 bases and J 1 base, leaving 7 bases between the germline ends. In germline, CDR1 is SGHNT, CDR2 YYREEE (reference sequence).

This chain joins TRBV3-1 (or the pseudogene TRBV3-2) and TRBJ2-7; 7 bases fit TRBD2. Looked up from germline, CDR1 is LGHDT and CDR2 is YNNKEL (reference sequence). There are 15 residues in the CDR3. Trimming cost V 1 base and J 2 bases; bases outside gene matches: 5. In DNA, the CDR3 is TGTGCCAGCAGCCAAGGGCGGGGGACCCCCTACGAGCAGTACTTC. Encoded protein: CASSQGRGTPYEQYF.

The rearrangement joins TRBV24-1 to TRBJ1-2; no clear D. With 4 bases removed from V and 4 bases from J, the gap between germline ends came to 3 bases. The CDR3 runs to 11 residues. CDR1 is KGHDR, CDR2 SFDVKD, per germline. In nucleotides, the CDR3 is TGTGCCACCAGTGACGCCTATGGCTACACCTTC. It yields the protein CATSDAYGYTF.

V is TRBV5-8 and J is TRBJ2-3; 8 bases are a match to TRBD1. The CDR3 is 15 amino acids. V dropped 0 bases and J dropped 3; count of bases not matched to a gene: 3. The germline CDR1 and CDR2 sequences are SGHTS and YDEGEE. The CDR3 region has the DNA TGTGCCAGCAGCTTGGGCACAGGGGGGACAGATACGCAGTATTTT. This encodes CASSLGTGGTDTQYF.

The V call is TRBV6-5, the J call TRBJ1-5; D not resolved. Trimming stripped 5 bases from V and 4 bases from J, with 0 bases between. The CDR3 spans 10 residues. Germline values: CDR1 MNHEY, CDR2 SVGAGI. The CDR3 sequence is CASSNQPQHF. The DNA for the CDR3 is TGTGCCAGCAGTAATCAGCCCCAGCATTTT.

The chain employs TRBV5-6 and TRBJ2-7; D possibly corresponds to TRBD1 (6 bases). The CDR3 has 16 residues. Trimming cost V 4 bases and J 0 bases, with 17 bases left between them. The germline CDR1 and CDR2 sequences are SGHDT and YYEEEE. DNA of the CDR3: TGTGCCAGCAGCGGCGGACAGTTTACGTTCTCCTACGAGCAGTACTTC. It specifies CASSGGQFTFSYEQYF.

For the CDR3, the DNA is TGTGCCAGCAGCTCCGGTCTTTGGACTAGCGGGGCCTACGAGCAGTACTTC. Amino acid sequence: CASSSGLWTSGAYEQYF. The chain employs TRBV7-8 and TRBJ2-7, with 12 bases aligning to TRBD2. V shed 4 bases and J 2 bases; nucleotides not matched to a gene: 9. Germline V gene lookup returns CDR1 SGHVS and CDR2 FQNEAQ. The CDR3 contains 17 residues.

This chain uses TRBV4-1 with TRBJ1-5; TRBD1 is a possible D gene (5 bases). Between the trimmed V and J ends, which lost 0 bases and 5 bases, there was a span of 11 bases. CDR1 is MGHRA, CDR2 YSYEKL, per germline. This CDR3 comprises 15 residues. CDR3 protein: CASSQEWGSHQPQHF. The CDR3 DNA is TGCGCCAGCAGCCAAGAGTGGGGGTCCCATCAGCCCCAGCATTTT.

The V gene is TRBV5-1, the J gene TRBJ1-1; 7 bases agree with TRBD1. Trimming cost V 4 bases and J 4 bases; bases outside gene matches: 10. The germline gives CDR1 SGHRS, CDR2 YFSETQ. CDR3 length equals 15 residues. CDR3 amino acids: CASSPQTGTATEAFF. In DNA form, the CDR3 reads TGCGCCAGCAGCCCTCAGACAGGGACGGCCACTGAAGCTTTCTTT.

The chain couples TRBV28 to TRBJ1-5; 7 positions agree with TRBD1. Germline V CDR1 and CDR2: MDHEN, SYDVKM. This CDR3 has 15 amino acids. With 3 bases clipped from V and 6 bases from J, the junction kept 8 bases outside the gene matches. The DNA for the CDR3 is TGTGCCAGCAGTTTGACTTCAGGGGGGCCTCAGCCCCAGCATTTT. It is translated as CASSLTSGGPQPQHF.

This clone occurred once. The CDR3 region has the DNA TGTGCCAGCAGGCCACAGGGAGTTGGTAATCAGCCCCAGCATTTT. Amino acid sequence: CASRPQGVGNQPQHF. V gene TRBV2 combines with J gene TRBJ1-5, with D perhaps matching TRBD1 (6 bases). Trimming cost V 6 bases and J 4 bases, with 16 bases left between them. Germline lookup yields CDR1 SNHLY and CDR2 FYNNEI. The CDR3 loop spans 15 amino acids.

The V and J genes are TRBV6-5 and TRBJ1-4; 8 positions match TRBD1. CDR3 length equals 15 residues. V trimming: 3 bases; J trimming: 7 bases; junction bases outside the gene matches: 7. Germline V gives CDR1 MNHEY, CDR2 SVGAGI. Written as DNA, the CDR3 is TGTGCCAGCAGTTATTTCCAGGGGGCTGGTGAAAAACTGTTTTTT. Its translation is CASSYFQGAGEKLFF.

This rearrangement joins TRBV18 to TRBJ1-5, with TRBD1 identical over 7 bases. V lost 2 bases to trimming and J lost 2 bases; unmatched junction nucleotides: 15. The CDR3 contains 19 residues. Germline-derived CDR1 and CDR2 are KGHSH and LQKENI. CDR3 protein: CASSPGKGGGAEGNQPQHF. For the CDR3, the DNA is TGTGCCAGCTCACCAGGCAAGGGAGGGGGCGCCGAGGGCAATCAGCCCCAGCATTTT.

V is TRBV7-2 and J is TRBJ1-3, with D hard to call. There are 17 residues in the CDR3. Trimming took off 1 base at V and 2 bases at J, with 15 bases between the two ends. From germline, CDR1 is SGHTA and CDR2 FQGNSA. CDR3 amino acids: CASSLVPLNGPGNTIYF. The CDR3 region has the DNA TGTGCCAGCAGCTTAGTACCCCTGAATGGCCCTGGAAACACCATATATTTT.

This clone showed up just once. This rearrangement joins TRBV7-2 to TRBJ2-3; the match to TRBD2 covers 11 bases. The CDR3 has 17 residues. Germline V CDR1 and CDR2: SGHTA, FQGNSA. With 1 base clipped from V and 7 bases from J, the junction kept 10 bases outside the gene matches. CDR3 DNA: TGTGCCAGCAGCTTAGGAGGGACTAGCGGCCGCGGAAATACGCAGTATTTT. This codes for CASSLGGTSGRGNTQYF.

This clone has a single count. The chain carries TRBV9 and TRBJ2-5, with 15 bases lining up with TRBD2. With V trimmed by 4 bases and J by 5 bases, 3 bases remained unmatched. CDR1 is SGDLS, CDR2 YYNGEE, per germline. This CDR3 spans 15 amino acids. The CDR3 reads CASSFGLAGGETQYF. The CDR3 DNA reads as TGTGCCAGCAGCTTTGGACTAGCGGGGGGGGAGACCCAGTACTTC.

This chain joins TRBV5-1 and TRBJ2-3; 9 positions match TRBD2. Per the germline V gene, CDR1 is SGHRS and CDR2 is YFSETQ. The CDR3 has 16 amino acids. The V segment lost 1 base and the J segment 2 bases; nucleotides outside the gene matches: 5. CDR3 protein: CASSLWTSDNTDTQYF. In nucleotides, the CDR3 is TGCGCCAGCAGCTTGTGGACTAGCGACAACACAGATACGCAGTATTTT.

The V gene is TRBV6-5, the J gene TRBJ1-5; D might be TRBD1 (5 bases). CDR1 and CDR2 (germline): MNHEY, SVGAGI. Trimming removed 7 bases at V and 4 bases at J, with 11 bases between. CDR3 length equals 13 residues. CDR3 nucleotide sequence: TGTGCCAGCAAGGGGCAGTTGAATCAGCCCCAGCATTTT. This encodes CASKGQLNQPQHF.

J is TRBJ2-1 and V is TRBV6-5; no definite D call. V was shortened by 0 bases and J by 0 bases, with 9 bases between the two germline ends. The CDR3 length is 16 residues. Germline CDR1 is MNHEY and CDR2 is SVGAGI. CDR3 nucleotide sequence: TGTGCCAGCAGTTACTCGGGCTTCCTCTCCTACAATGAGCAGTTCTTC. It codes for CASSYSGFLSYNEQFF.

This clone has only one observation. The rearrangement uses TRBV14 and TRBJ2-7; D is perhaps TRBD1 (5 bases). The CDR3 contains 15 residues. The germline V and J ends were trimmed by 4 bases and 3 bases, with 16 bases remaining between them. CDR1 SGHDN and CDR2 FVKESK come from the germline V gene. Here the CDR3 DNA reads TGTGCCAGCAGCCGAGAATGGCAGGGTAGCTACGAGCAGTACTTC. It is translated as CASSREWQGSYEQYF. Combining the CDR3 with reference TRBV14 and TRBJ2-7 gives the whole variable domain EAGVTQFPSHSVIEKGQTVTLRCDPISGHDNLYWYRRVMGKEIKFLLHFVKESKQDESGMPNNRFLAERTGGTYSTLKVQPAELEDSGVYFCASSREWQGSYEQYFGPGTRLTVT.

The gene calls are TRBV19 and TRBJ2-4, with D possibly matching TRBD1 (6 bases). In germline, CDR1 is LNHDA, CDR2 SQIVND (reference sequence). V was trimmed by 7 bases and J by 6 bases, leaving 22 bases between them. The CDR3 has 16 residues. The CDR3 nucleotides are TGTGCCAGTACTACACTCCTCAGGGGCGTTGGAAACATTCAGTACTTC. It translates to CASTTLLRGVGNIQYF. The full variable domain, in which reference TRBV19 and TRBJ2-4 provide the parts outside the CDR3, is DGGITQSPKYLFRKEGQNVTLSCEQNLNHDAMYWYRQDPGQGLRLIYYSQIVNDFQKGDIAEGYSVSREKKESFPLTVTSAQKNPTAFYLCASTTLLRGVGNIQYFGAGTRLSVL.

The chain employs TRBV4-3 and TRBJ2-3, with D hard to call. Germline V gives CDR1 LGHNA, CDR2 YSLEER. The CDR3 extends over 16 amino acids. The V and J ends lost 1 base and 2 bases respectively, with 13 bases between them. The CDR3 DNA sequence: TGCGCCAGCAGCCAAGCGATGGCGTCGGTCACAGATACGCAGTATTTT. This encodes CASSQAMASVTDTQYF.

V gene TRBV7-9 combines with J gene TRBJ1-1; D remains unclear. Germline V gene sequence: CDR1 SEHNR, CDR2 FQNEAQ (reference sequence). V dropped 1 base and J dropped 8 bases, with 11 bases sitting between them. This CDR3 is built from 13 residues. The chain's CDR3 is CASSLVKAREAFF. The CDR3 DNA reads TGTGCCAGCAGCTTAGTTAAGGCACGGGAAGCTTTCTTT.

This chain links TRBV11-2 with TRBJ2-5; possibly TRBD1 for D (7 bases). Looked up from germline, CDR1 is SGHAT and CDR2 is FQNNGV. This CDR3 has 13 residues. Trimming took off 5 bases at V and 5 bases at J, with 12 bases between the two ends. DNA for the CDR3: TGTGCCAGCAGCCGCGGGACAGCGGAGACCCAGTACTTC. Protein product: CASSRGTAETQYF.